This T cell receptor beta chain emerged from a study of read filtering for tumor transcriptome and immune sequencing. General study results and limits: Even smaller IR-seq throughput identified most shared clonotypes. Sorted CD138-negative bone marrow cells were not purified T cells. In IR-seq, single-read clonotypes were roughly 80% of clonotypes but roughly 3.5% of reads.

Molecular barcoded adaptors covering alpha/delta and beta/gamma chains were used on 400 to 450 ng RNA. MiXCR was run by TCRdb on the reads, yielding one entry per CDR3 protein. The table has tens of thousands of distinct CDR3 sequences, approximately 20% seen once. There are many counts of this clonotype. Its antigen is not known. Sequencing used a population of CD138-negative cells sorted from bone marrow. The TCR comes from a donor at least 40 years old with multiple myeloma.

CDR3 DNA sequence: TGTGCCAGCAGCTTGGCAGGGATCAGCTCCTACAATGAGCAGTTCTTC. Its translation is CASSLAGISSYNEQFF. The rearrangement joins TRBV5-4 to TRBJ2-1, with D tentatively TRBD1 (5 bases). This CDR3 is 16 amino acids long. Looked up from germline, CDR1 is SGHNT and CDR2 is YYREEE (reference sequence). The V and J ends lost 0 bases and 0 bases respectively, with 10 bases between them.